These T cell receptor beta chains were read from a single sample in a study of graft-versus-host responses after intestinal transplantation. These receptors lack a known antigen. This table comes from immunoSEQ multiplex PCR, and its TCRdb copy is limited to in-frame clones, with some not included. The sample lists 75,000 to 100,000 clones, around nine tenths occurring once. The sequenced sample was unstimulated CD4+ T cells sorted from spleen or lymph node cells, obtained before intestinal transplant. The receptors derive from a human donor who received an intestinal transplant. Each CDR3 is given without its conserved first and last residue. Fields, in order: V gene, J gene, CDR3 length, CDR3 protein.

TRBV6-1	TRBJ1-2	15	ASSETPSQGRDYGYT
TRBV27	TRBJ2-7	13	ASSKKGKVYYEQY
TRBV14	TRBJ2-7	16	ASSQDKAVLGVPYEQY
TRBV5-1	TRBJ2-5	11	ASSLQGRETQY
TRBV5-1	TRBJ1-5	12	ASSLGMGGQPQH
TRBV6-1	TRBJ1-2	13	ASSERLTGTLGYT
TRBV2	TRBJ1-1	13	ASSEEGRMNTEAF
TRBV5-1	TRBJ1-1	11	ASSLYPNTEAF
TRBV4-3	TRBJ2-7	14	ASSQGITRGLYEQY
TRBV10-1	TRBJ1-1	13	ASSESEQRNTEAF
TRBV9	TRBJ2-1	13	ASSAGGIPYNEQF
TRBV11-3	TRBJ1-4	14	ASSLGGAATNEKLF
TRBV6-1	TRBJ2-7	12	ASSATSGAYEQY
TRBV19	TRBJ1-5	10	ASSRGNQPQH
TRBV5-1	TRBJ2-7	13	ASSIPGTPSYEQY
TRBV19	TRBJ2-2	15	ASSTLAGATGTGELF
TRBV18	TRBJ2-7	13	ASSQAGTSPYEQY
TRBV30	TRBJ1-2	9	AWSVRGGYT
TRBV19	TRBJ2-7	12	ASRMTESPYEQY
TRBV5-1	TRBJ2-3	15	ASSLGGSGGGTDTQY
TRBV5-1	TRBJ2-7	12	ASSGGAVFGEQY
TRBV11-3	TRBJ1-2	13	ASGKGGGATHGYT
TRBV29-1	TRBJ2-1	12	SVGRTETYNEQF